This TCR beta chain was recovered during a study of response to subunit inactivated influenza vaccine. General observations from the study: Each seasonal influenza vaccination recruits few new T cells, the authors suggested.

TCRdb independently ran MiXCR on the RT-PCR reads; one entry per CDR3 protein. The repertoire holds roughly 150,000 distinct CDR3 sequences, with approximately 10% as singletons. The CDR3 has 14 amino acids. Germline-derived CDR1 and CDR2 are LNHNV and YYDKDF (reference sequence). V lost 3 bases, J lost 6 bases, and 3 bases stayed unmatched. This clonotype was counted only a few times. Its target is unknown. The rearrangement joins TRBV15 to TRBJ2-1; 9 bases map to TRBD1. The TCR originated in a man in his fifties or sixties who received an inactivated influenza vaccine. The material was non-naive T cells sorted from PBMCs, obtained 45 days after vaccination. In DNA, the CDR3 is TGTGCCACCAGCAGGACAGGGGGAGGCAATGAGCAGTTCTTC. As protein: CATSRTGGGNEQFF.